What follows describes a single TCR beta chain. Its matching antigen is unknown. The data were obtained in a study of T cell responses to AZD1222 COVID-19 vaccine. Overall study context: Both about-4-week and about-12-week second-dose recipients were combined. Study-wide points: The CD4 TCRs associated with vaccination extended across spike and predominated at 160-218 and 743-854.

Germline V gene lookup returns CDR1 MNHEY and CDR2 SVGEGT. The trim removed 2 bases at V and 3 bases at J, leaving 4 bases unmatched. This CDR3 is built from 16 residues. TCRdb keeps only in-frame clones here, not all; method: immunoSEQ multiplex PCR. Seen here are 60,000 or so clones, roughly 84% observed once, and the top ten hold 20%. This clonotype was sampled from an adult in good health. The rearrangement uses TRBV6-2 or TRBV6-3 and TRBJ1-6; 7 nucleotides line up with TRBD1. Sequenced here: peripheral blood, sampled on day 0 of AZD1222 vaccination. The CDR3 nucleotides are TGTGCCAGCAGTTACCGGACAGGTTTCTATAATTCACCCCTCCACTTT. Protein: CASSYRTGFYNSPLHF.